The subject of this entry is one T cell receptor beta chain. This clone has only one observation. The target of this receptor is not known. Per-base quality was not reported, and no clone a single base away is much larger than it. The sample belongs to a study of blood T cell repertoires in COVID-19 (dated by TCRdb to the early 2020s). For the wider study: Samples covering the acute and convalescent phases of COVID-19 were provided by collaborators in the United States, Italy and Spain. The prospective study material was composed of cDNA or gDNA derived from T cells, B-cell-depleted T cells, or PBMCs. Subjects who had been exposed to COVID-19, were actively infected with it, or had recovered from it provided the deeply sampled blood TCRbeta repertoires that made up the dataset. The samples were drawn from two sources: the first 160 participants of the ongoing ImmuneRACE study, and fewer than 1,500 subjects contributed by 6 global collaborators. The repertoires were released in a freely available public database meant as a resource for research on the immune response to SARS-CoV-2. Sample metadata almost always included a de-identified subject ID, COVID-19 status, age in years and sex. HLA class I and class II types, where available, came from metadata supplied by the sample provider rather than from assay-based typing.

TCRbeta CDR3 regions were amplified from genomic DNA using the immunoSEQ Assay, a bias-controlled multiplex PCR. The authors' analysis ran thus. The number of nucleated cells in each sample was estimated from the amplification of reference gene primers within the assay. Sequence reads were collapsed and filtered to measure the absolute abundance of every unique TCRbeta CDR3 rearrangement. For each sample, productive Simpson clonality was calculated as the square root of Simpson's diversity index over productive rearrangements. TCRdb stores this immuneACCESS table with in-frame sequences only. Part of the clones is absent; in the studies checked, under half of the shortfall reflects unresolved V genes, and no reason is known for the rest. From that table come the V and J calls and clone size; the DNA was used to work out D and trimming. The sample records more than 200,000 clones, about nine tenths of which are singletons. In total, the top ten clones hold roughly 6.3% of the sample.

The investigation overall reported the following: Clinical and demographic metadata were provided uncurated, with the amount varying by source and participant.

Participants in the prospective study were aged about 18 to 89 years, lived in some 24 United States geographic areas, and enrolled through a virtual design. Cohort assignment in the prospective study relied on participant-reported clinical history from a screening survey and a study questionnaire. In the prospective study, mobile phlebotomists collected whole blood, serum and a nasopharyngeal or oropharyngeal swab from each participant. Participants in the prospective study had the option to provide additional blood draws and questionnaires over a roughly 2-month period. Before DNA extraction, prospective study blood samples were shipped either frozen or at room temperature. The source material was PBMCs or T cells enriched from blood (not recorded which). The TCR originated in a woman between 25 and 40 years old with acute COVID-19.

The CDR3 here reads CASSDRGDSPLHF. The nucleotide sequence reads TGCGCCAGCAGTGACAGGGGTGATTCACCCCTCCACTTT. This chain is built from TRBV10-2 and TRBJ1-6, and TRBD1 may be the D gene, going by 6 matching bases. The germline V gene gives CDR1 as WSHSY and CDR2 as SAAADI. The CDR3 sequence holds 13 residues, the cysteine and phenylalanine included. The only DNA kept is the CDR3, 39 bases in frame from the first base. The V end loses 3 bases and the J end loses 8 bases, and a stretch of 8 bases separates them.